These T cell receptor beta chains were read from a single sample in a study of blood T cell repertoires in COVID-19. Only in-frame clones appear in the TCRdb table, and some are missing; sequencing was by immunoSEQ multiplex PCR. Of some 180,000 clones in the sample, over 80% were seen once. Material for sequencing was peripheral blood. The receptors here all came from a woman between 55 and 75 years old with COVID-19, enrolled during active disease. Both conserved end residues are part of each CDR3. Fields, in order: V gene, clone size, J gene, D gene, CDR3 protein, CDR3 DNA. A D gene is named only where the DNA matches it firmly. Where a row states a size, it is once, few, many or the class of an expanded clone; other rows omit it.

TRBV7-9	once	TRBJ1-5	NA	CASSWSTENQPQHF	TGTGCCAGCAGCTGGTCGACAGAAAATCAGCCCCAGCATTTT
TRBV6-4	NA	TRBJ2-7	TRBD2	CASSVEAGEAYEQYF	TGTGCCAGCAGTGTCGAGGCGGGAGAGGCCTACGAGCAGTACTTC
TRBV15	once	TRBJ2-5	NA	CATSTGGTYQETQYF	TGTGCCACCAGCACCGGGGGGACATACCAAGAGACCCAGTACTTC
TRBV14	NA	TRBJ1-6	TRBD1	CASSPAGGYGNSPLHF	TGTGCCAGCAGCCCCGCAGGGGGCTATGGGAATTCACCCCTCCACTTT
TRBV9	NA	TRBJ2-3	TRBD2	CASSVGTSGGADTQYF	TGTGCCAGCAGCGTAGGGACTAGCGGGGGGGCAGATACGCAGTATTTT
TRBV7-9	NA	TRBJ1-2	NA	CASTTWVEDYGYTF	TGTGCCAGCACCACCTGGGTAGAGGACTATGGCTACACCTTC
TRBV12-3/TRBV12-4	NA	TRBJ2-3	NA	CASRQITDTQYF	TGTGCCAGCAGACAGATCACAGATACGCAGTATTTT
TRBV28	NA	TRBJ2-2	TRBD2	CASSPGGADTGELFF	TGTGCCAGCAGTCCCGGGGGGGCGGACACCGGGGAGCTGTTTTTT
TRBV18	NA	TRBJ2-1	NA	CASSPGTSIYNEQFF	TGTGCCAGCTCACCCGGTACTAGCATCTACAATGAGCAGTTCTTC
TRBV6-5	NA	TRBJ1-6	NA	CASTSRLGYNSPLHF	TGTGCCAGCACCTCCCGCCTCGGGTATAATTCACCCCTCCACTTT
TRBV6-5	NA	TRBJ1-2	NA	CASSYSTGSGYTF	TGTGCCAGCAGTTACTCTACAGGGAGCGGCTACACCTTC
TRBV29-1	NA	TRBJ2-1	NA	CSVEVTGSYNEQFF	TGCAGCGTTGAAGTAACAGGCTCTTACAATGAGCAGTTCTTC
TRBV2	NA	TRBJ2-1	NA	CASSALKGPYEQFF	TGTGCCAGCAGTGCGTTGAAGGGGCCCTATGAGCAGTTCTTC
TRBV2	NA	TRBJ1-1	NA	CASSETANTEAFF	TGTGCCAGCTCGGAGACAGCCAACACTGAAGCTTTCTTT
TRBV18	NA	TRBJ2-3	NA	CASSPAGFFTDTQYF	TGTGCCAGCTCACCTGCCGGGTTTTTCACAGATACGCAGTATTTT
TRBV18	NA	TRBJ1-1	NA	CASSLFGGHEAFF	TGTGCCAGCTCCCTCTTCGGGGGGCATGAAGCTTTCTTT
TRBV6-5	NA	TRBJ2-3	NA	CASSYTTGSTDTQYF	TGTGCCAGCAGTTATACGACAGGAAGCACAGATACGCAGTATTTT
TRBV5-1	once	TRBJ2-5	TRBD2	CASLRTSGGAGGQETQYF	TGCGCCAGCTTGAGGACTAGCGGGGGGGCCGGTGGGCAAGAGACCCAGTACTTC
TRBV7-2	NA	TRBJ2-5	TRBD2	CASSFSGEQETQYF	TGTGCCAGCAGCTTCAGCGGGGAACAAGAGACCCAGTACTTC
TRBV19	NA	TRBJ2-7	TRBD2	CASSLAGGPHEQYF	TGTGCCAGTAGTCTAGCGGGAGGGCCCCACGAGCAGTACTTC
TRBV11-2	NA	TRBJ2-3	TRBD1	CASSLLTGVGNTQYF	TGTGCCAGCAGCTTACTTACAGGGGTTGGGAATACGCAGTATTTT
TRBV5-8	once	TRBJ1-5	TRBD1	CASSAGTGGFDNQPQHF	TGTGCCAGCAGCGCCGGGACAGGGGGTTTTGACAATCAGCCCCAGCATTTT
TRBV28	NA	TRBJ2-1	TRBD2	CASSSGLAGDSVYNEQFF	TGTGCCAGCAGCTCCGGACTAGCGGGGGATTCAGTCTACAATGAGCAGTTCTTC
TRBV4-2	NA	TRBJ2-3	NA	CASSQEGRSDTQYF	TGTGCCAGCAGCCAAGAAGGCAGGTCAGATACGCAGTATTTT
TRBV9	NA	TRBJ2-2	TRBD2	CASSTREGPLNTGELFF	TGTGCCAGCAGCACCCGGGAGGGGCCCTTAAACACCGGGGAGCTGTTTTTT
TRBV29-1	NA	TRBJ1-6	NA	CSVAQGRNSPLHF	TGCAGCGTTGCCCAGGGGCGGAATTCACCCCTCCACTTT
TRBV6-4	NA	TRBJ2-1	TRBD2	CASSPDPSGGYNEQFF	TGTGCCAGCAGCCCGGATCCGAGCGGGGGGTACAATGAGCAGTTCTTC
TRBV21-1	NA	TRBJ1-5	NA	CASRDRGRRSNQPQHF	TGTGCCAGCAGAGACAGGGGGCGTAGGAGCAATCAGCCCCAGCATTTT
TRBV10-3	NA	TRBJ1-6	NA	CAIRVTENSPLHF	TGTGCCATCAGGGTGACAGAAAATTCACCCCTCCACTTT
TRBV19	once	TRBJ2-1	NA	CASRKNRLSSYNEQFF	TGTGCCAGTAGAAAAAACAGGCTCAGCTCCTACAATGAGCAGTTCTTC
TRBV7-2	NA	TRBJ2-2	TRBD2	CASSSAGLSTGELFF	TGTGCCAGCAGCTCAGCGGGACTTTCCACCGGGGAGCTGTTTTTT